One and the same sample provided the 19 T cell receptor beta chains below, sequenced in a study of T cell clonotyping in hematopoietic cell transplantation. Using immunoSEQ multiplex PCR, the repertoire was profiled, and TCRdb retains in-frame clones only, with some absent. This sample yields roughly 42,000 clones, of which around 95% are seen a single time; around 0.81% belongs to the top ten. The sequenced sample was peripheral blood mononuclear cells. The receptor set was obtained from a woman aged 50 to 60 in good health. Some clones in this sample may be carry-over from other donors' samples.

This chain uses TRBV7-3 with TRBJ1-5, with a possible D match to TRBD1 (6 bases). This CDR3 has 19 residues. Deletions cut 5 bases from V and 0 bases from J, with 23 bases between. Germline lookup yields CDR1 SGHTA and CDR2 FQGTGA. For the CDR3, the DNA is TGTGCCAGCAGCCTTAAGGGGGGGACGGACAGTAATAGCAATCAGCCCCAGCATTTT. It yields the protein CASSLKGGTDSNSNQPQHF.

The chain is built from TRBV27 and TRBJ2-2; 10 bases match TRBD2. Unmatched junction bases numbered 7, after V lost 5 bases and J lost 7 bases. Germline lookup yields CDR1 MNHEY and CDR2 SMNVEV (reference sequence). The CDR3 has 15 residues. CDR3 DNA: TGTGCCAGCAGTAGAGCGGGGGGGCCGAACGGGGAGCTGTTTTTT. Residues: CASSRAGGPNGELFF.

The V and J genes are TRBV7-9 and TRBJ2-1; 16 bases are shared with TRBD2. Germline V gives CDR1 SEHNR, CDR2 FQNEAQ (reference sequence). V gave up 5 bases and J gave up 7 bases; unmatched junction bases: 5. The CDR3 totals 16 residues. The CDR3 nucleotides read TGTGCCAGCAGCAGACCGGGACTAGCGGGGGGGAATGAGCAGTTCTTC. It translates to CASSRPGLAGGNEQFF.

V and J are TRBV11-3 and TRBJ2-7; D possibly matches TRBD1 or TRBD2 (6 bases each). Per the germline V gene, CDR1 is SGHNT and CDR2 is YENEEA. The CDR3 totals 13 residues. The V end lost 0 bases, the J end lost 6 bases, and 9 bases lay between the germline ends. The DNA of the CDR3 is TGTGCCAGCAGCTTAGAAGGGGGGAGCGAGCAGTACTTC. The encoded protein is CASSLEGGSEQYF.

V usage is TRBV7-6 and J usage is TRBJ2-3; 8 bases are a match to TRBD2. Trimming cost V 7 bases and J 3 bases; bases outside gene matches: 9. The CDR3 extends over 15 amino acids. From germline, CDR1 is SGHVS and CDR2 FNYEAQ. CDR3 sequence reads: CASKRRGAWTDTQYF. The CDR3 nucleotides are TGTGCCAGCAAACGGCGGGGGGCCTGGACAGATACGCAGTATTTT.

The chain uses TRBV2 and TRBJ2-3; D possibly corresponds to TRBD2 (6 bases). The CDR3 length is 15 residues. Germline CDR1 is SNHLY and CDR2 is FYNNEI. The V end lost 5 bases, the J end lost 2 bases, and 14 bases lay between the germline ends. This CDR3 reads CASSRDSLYTDTQYF. The CDR3 coding sequence is TGTGCCAGCAGTCGGGACTCCTTATACACAGATACGCAGTATTTT.

The chain joins TRBV7-2 to TRBJ2-5; D possibly corresponds to TRBD2 (6 bases). The CDR3 has 14 amino acids. V dropped 1 base and J dropped 1 base, with 7 bases sitting between them. Germline CDR1 and CDR2: SGHTA and FQGNSA. CDR3 sequence reads: CASSLGGAQETQYF. The CDR3 nucleotides are TGTGCCAGCAGCTTAGGCGGGGCCCAAGAGACCCAGTACTTC.

V gene TRBV6-1 combines with J gene TRBJ1-3, with D tentatively TRBD1 (5 bases). This CDR3 spans 15 amino acids. The V end lost 4 bases, the J end lost 3 bases, and 13 bases lay between the germline ends. Germline CDR1 MNHNS, CDR2 SASEGT. For the CDR3, the DNA is TGTGCCAGCAGTGTTGGGGACTATTATGGAAACACCATATATTTT. This sequence encodes CASSVGDYYGNTIYF.

This clone occurred once. V and J are TRBV28 and TRBJ2-3; D gene ambiguous. The CDR3 contains 13 residues. CDR1 MDHEN and CDR2 SYDVKM come from the germline V gene. V lost 5 bases, J lost 3 bases, and 9 bases lay in between. CDR3 nucleotides: TGTGCCAGCAGTGTAGACCGGACAGATACGCAGTATTTT. Translated, it gives CASSVDRTDTQYF.

V gene TRBV7-7 combines with J gene TRBJ1-5, with D unclear. The CDR3 has 13 amino acids. Germline loops: CDR1 SSHAT, CDR2 FNYEAQ (reference sequence). With 3 bases removed from V and 6 bases from J, the gap between germline ends came to 9 bases. The CDR3 loop is CASSFGLGQPQHF. DNA of the CDR3: TGTGCCAGCAGCTTCGGACTGGGTCAGCCCCAGCATTTT.

The chain recombines TRBV2 with TRBJ1-2, with a possible D match to TRBD1 (5 bases). Between the trimmed V and J ends, which lost 9 bases and 7 bases, there was a span of 12 bases. The CDR3 is 11 amino acids. Germline values: CDR1 SNHLY, CDR2 FYNNEI. CDR3 coding DNA: TGTGCCAGGACAGTTCCAGCTGGCTACACCTTC. This translates into CARTVPAGYTF.

The rearrangement uses TRBV9 and TRBJ1-3; D may be TRBD1 (6 bases). This CDR3 is 14 amino acids long. V shed 3 bases and J shed 2 bases, with 9 bases lying between them. Germline CDR1 reads SGDLS; CDR2 reads YYNGEE. CDR3 loop: CASSGRTAGNTIYF. The CDR3 coding sequence is TGTGCCAGCAGCGGGAGGACAGCTGGAAACACCATATATTTT.

This clone showed up just once. The gene calls are TRBV7-9 and TRBJ1-4; TRBD1 agrees at 7 bases. Per the germline V gene, CDR1 is SEHNR and CDR2 is FQNEAQ (reference sequence). V trimming: 1 base; J trimming: 8 bases; junction bases outside the gene matches: 4. The CDR3 extends over 14 amino acids. CDR3 bases: TGTGCCAGCAGCTTAGTGCAGGGGGAAGAAAAACTGTTTTTT. Its protein product is CASSLVQGEEKLFF.

The chain is built from TRBV6-7 and TRBJ2-7; D is uncertain. TRBV6-7 is flagged as an ORF with uncertain function. The CDR3 contains 13 residues. V was shortened by 7 bases and J by 3 bases, with 13 bases between the two germline ends. CDR3 coding DNA: TGTGCCAGCAAGTTTTGGGTTAACTACGAGCAGTACTTC. Its protein product is CASKFWVNYEQYF.

V usage is TRBV7-2 and J usage is TRBJ1-6, with D perhaps TRBD1 (5 bases). The CDR3 totals 16 residues. The germline V gene has CDR1 SGHTA and CDR2 FQGNSA. V gave up 3 bases and J gave up 6 bases, with 15 bases separating them. The CDR3 is CASSLAPGQINSPLHF. DNA of the CDR3: TGTGCCAGCAGCTTGGCCCCAGGACAAATTAATTCACCCCTCCACTTT. Filled out from reference TRBV7-2 and TRBJ1-6, the complete variable domain reads GAGVSQSPSNKVTEKGKDVELRCDPISGHTALYWYRQSLGQGLEFLIYFQGNSAPDKSGLPSDRFSAERTGGSVSTLTIQRTQQEDSAVYLCASSLAPGQINSPLHFGNGTRLTVT.

The genes are TRBV19 and TRBJ2-3, with D perhaps matching TRBD1 (6 bases). The CDR3 runs to 14 residues. Germline V CDR1 and CDR2: LNHDA, SQIVND (reference sequence). Between the trimmed V and J ends, which lost 5 bases and 5 bases, there was a span of 14 bases. The CDR3 here is CASSPRDTLDTQYF. The CDR3 region has the DNA TGTGCCAGTAGTCCCCGGGACACCCTAGATACGCAGTATTTT.

This clone has a single count. The chain couples TRBV10-1 to TRBJ1-4; no firm D call. Between the trimmed V and J ends, which lost 6 bases and 2 bases, there was a span of 16 bases. The CDR3 totals 16 residues. Germline CDR1 and CDR2: WNHNN and SYGVQD (reference sequence). The chain's CDR3 is CASSGSLMLTNEKLFF. CDR3 DNA: TGCGCCAGCAGCGGCAGCCTTATGCTGACTAATGAAAAACTGTTTTTT.

The genes are TRBV15 and TRBJ1-2; D gene ambiguous. The CDR3 spans 13 residues. CDR1 and CDR2 from the germline V gene are LNHNV and YYDKDF (reference sequence). The V end was cut by 6 bases, the J end by 1 base, with 9 bases between. CDR3 sequence reads: CATSQENNYGYTF. The DNA of the CDR3 is TGTGCCACCAGTCAGGAGAATAACTATGGCTACACCTTC.

The chain recombines TRBV28 with TRBJ2-7, with D perhaps TRBD2 (5 bases). CDR3 length: 15 amino acids. In germline, CDR1 is MDHEN, CDR2 SYDVKM. Deletions cut 3 bases from V and 5 bases from J, with 17 bases between. The CDR3 DNA reads TGTGCCAGCAGTTTCCGCGGGCCTCCCCAGGACGAGCAGTACTTC. It is translated as CASSFRGPPQDEQYF.